This T cell receptor beta chain was identified during a study of OX40 agonist ivuxolimab in advanced cancers. Whole-study context: People in dose escalation had one of these cancers: hepatocellular carcinoma, melanoma, renal cell or head and neck cancer. Study-wide results and caveats: CD4+ T cells averaged fewer expanded clones than CD8+ T cells.

Only in-frame clones appear in the TCRdb table, and some are missing; sequencing was by immunoSEQ multiplex PCR. This repertoire shows around 70,000 clones, 85% found once; its top ten account for approximately 3.7%. Concerning this clone itself: Its antigen is undetermined.

Individuals having autoimmune disease history or systemic immunosuppression were not enrolled. Samples of blood were obtained at baseline, on cycle 4 day 1, and on cycle 7 day 1. This CDR3 has 14 amino acids. Germline V gene lookup returns CDR1 SGHTA and CDR2 FQGNSA. Between the trimmed V and J ends, which lost 1 base and 1 base, there was a span of 7 bases. The chain has TRBV7-2 and TRBJ1-1; D is uncertain. The sample here was CD4+ or CD8+ T cells sorted from blood, taken in a trial of the OX40 agonist ivuxolimab. This clonotype was sampled from an adult with an advanced solid tumor such as melanoma, head and neck, liver or kidney cancer. The CDR3 sequence is CASSLVGGNTEAFF. CDR3 DNA: TGTGCCAGCAGCTTAGTTGGCGGGAACACTGAAGCTTTCTTT.